This TCR beta chain was retrieved from a study of tumor-infiltrating lymphocytes in glioblastoma multiforme. Study conclusions and caveats: Functional subtype sorting of these T cells was not performed. Just one glioblastoma patient contributed to the TCR-mutation comparison.

This clonotype was detected many times. Its antigen is as yet unknown. CDR1 is MGHDK, CDR2 SYGVNS, per germline. Losses at the gene ends were 5 bases for V and 2 bases for J; bases not matched to a gene: 13. The CDR3 is 19 residues long. Three nested ARM-PCR rounds with V-beta and C-beta primers built TCRB libraries. Input was 0.4 to 0.55 ug total RNA, reverse-transcribed with a C-beta primer. No unique molecular identifiers were described for these TCRB libraries. TCRdb analysed the multiplex PCR reads with MiXCR anew, one entry per CDR3 protein. Counted here are thousands of distinct CDR3 sequences, 65% to 80% occurring once; the ten biggest clones make up 51%.

V and J are TRBV25-1 and TRBJ2-5; 14 positions agree with TRBD2. Sequencing was performed on brain tumor tissue. The receptor was derived from a male donor with glioblastoma. The CDR3 DNA sequence: TGTGCCAGCAGTCCAGGAGGACTAGCGGGAGGATGGGAGCAAGAGACCCAGTACTTC. The encoded protein is CASSPGGLAGGWEQETQYF. The full variable domain, with the rest looked up from reference TRBV25-1 and TRBJ2-5, is EADIYQTPRYLVIGTGKKITLECSQTMGHDKMYWYQQDPGMELHLIHYSYGVNSTEKGDLSSESTVSRIRTEHFPLTLESARPSHTSQYLCASSPGGLAGGWEQETQYFGPGTRLLVL.